Following are 25 T cell receptor beta chains from one sample sequenced in a study of blood T cell repertoires in COVID-19. Profiling relied on immunoSEQ multiplex PCR, and the TCRdb table lists in-frame clones only, not all of them. This table has around 70,000 clones, roughly 80% appearing once. The sequenced sample was peripheral blood. The receptors derive from a woman at least 80 years old with active or convalescent COVID-19.

This chain uses TRBV19 with TRBJ2-5; 7 bases are a match to TRBD1. The CDR3 extends over 15 amino acids. Trimming at V came to 4 bases and at J to 2 bases, leaving 7 bases not matched to a gene. Germline-derived CDR1 and CDR2 are LNHDA and SQIVND (reference sequence). Here the CDR3 DNA reads TGTGCCAGTAGTACAGACAGGGAAGGACAAGAGACCCAGTACTTC. Protein product: CASSTDREGQETQYF.

This chain joins TRBV28 and TRBJ1-2; possibly TRBD1 for D (5 bases). This CDR3 has 12 amino acids. Per germline, CDR1 MDHEN and CDR2 SYDVKM. Trimming took off 10 bases at V and 1 base at J, with 10 bases between the two ends. The CDR3: CATDSINYGYTF. CDR3 in DNA: TGTGCCACCGACAGTATTAACTATGGCTACACCTTC.

J is TRBJ2-2 and V is TRBV7-8; tentatively, D is TRBD2 (5 bases). The CDR3 totals 17 residues. Between the trimmed V and J ends, which lost 6 bases and 4 bases, there was a span of 21 bases. Germline V gives CDR1 SGHVS, CDR2 FQNEAQ. The CDR3 region has the DNA TGTGCCAGCAGGTCCTCTGCGGGCCCAGGTGGCACCGGGGAGCTGTTTTTT. Residues: CASRSSAGPGGTGELFF. Looking up the rest from reference TRBV7-8 and TRBJ2-2 gives the full variable domain: GAGVSQSPRYKVAKRGQDVALRCDPISGHVSLFWYQQALGQGPEFLTYFQNEAQLDKSGLPSDRFFAERPEGSVSTLKIQRTQQEDSAVYLCASRSSAGPGGTGELFFGEGSRLTVL.

This chain joins TRBV9 and TRBJ2-1; 15 nucleotides agree with TRBD2. The CDR3 is made up of 16 amino acids. The ends lost 0 bases at V and 7 bases at J; junction bases unmatched: 2. Germline V gives CDR1 SGDLS, CDR2 YYNGEE. The CDR3 region is CASSVVGTSGRNEQFF. CDR3 bases: TGTGCCAGCAGCGTAGTAGGGACTAGCGGGAGGAATGAGCAGTTCTTC.

The J gene is TRBJ2-3, the V gene TRBV5-4; perhaps TRBD2 as D (5 bases). The CDR3 is made up of 13 amino acids. From germline, CDR1 is SGHNT and CDR2 YYREEE (reference sequence). Trimming stripped 4 bases from V and 4 bases from J, with 10 bases between. The CDR3 region has the DNA TGTGCCAGCAGCCTGTTGGAGGCAGATACGCAGTATTTT. Its protein is CASSLLEADTQYF.

The CDR3 loop reads CAVRGPLNTEAFF. The CDR3 coding sequence is TGTGCCGTACGAGGCCCCTTGAACACTGAAGCTTTCTTT. The chain employs TRBV19 and TRBJ1-1, with D unresolved. V lost 11 bases and J lost 0, with 13 bases in between. Germline lookup yields CDR1 LNHDA and CDR2 SQIVND (reference sequence). There are 13 residues in the CDR3. The variable domain in full, with the rest retrieved from reference TRBV19 and TRBJ1-1, is DGGITQSPKYLFRKEGQNVTLSCEQNLNHDAMYWYRQDPGQGLRLIYYSQIVNDFQKGDIAEGYSVSREKKESFPLTVTSAQKNPTAFYLCAVRGPLNTEAFFGQGTRLTVV.

This chain uses TRBV25-1 with TRBJ1-6, with 8 nucleotides matching TRBD1. Trimming took 6 bases from V and 7 from J; bases not matched to a gene: 5. Germline V gene lookup returns CDR1 MGHDK and CDR2 SYGVNS. The CDR3 is made up of 14 amino acids. The CDR3 bases are TGTGCCAGCAGCCAGACAGGGGAAAATTCACCCCTCCACTTT. It is translated as CASSQTGENSPLHF.

The J gene is TRBJ2-3, the V gene TRBV19, with unresolved D. Germline CDR1 LNHDA, CDR2 SQIVND (reference sequence). V lost 5 bases, J lost 6 bases, and 15 bases lay in between. This CDR3 spans 14 amino acids. The DNA for the CDR3 is TGTGCCAGTAGTGATGCCGGGTGGCGGGATACGCAGTATTTT. Amino acid sequence: CASSDAGWRDTQYF.

This clone was counted only a few times. J is TRBJ2-7 and V is TRBV30; D may be TRBD1 (5 bases). The CDR3 spans 14 residues. V was trimmed by 2 bases and J by 5 bases, leaving 16 bases between them. Germline V CDR1 and CDR2: GTSNPN, SVGIG (reference sequence). In DNA, the CDR3 is TGTGCCTGGAGTTGGACACCAGGATCTAACGAGCAGTACTTC. As protein: CAWSWTPGSNEQYF.

This chain connects TRBV10-3 to TRBJ1-2, with a weak D call TRBD1 (5 bases). Trimming took 2 bases from V and 1 from J, leaving 8 bases between them. The CDR3 is 14 amino acids. Germline values: CDR1 ENHRY, CDR2 SYGVKD. CDR3 DNA: TGTGCCATCAGTGAGCAGGGCTTTAACTATGGCTACACCTTC. Residues: CAISEQGFNYGYTF.

The table lists this clone with a count of one. The chain couples TRBV2 to TRBJ2-1; 10 bases map to TRBD2. CDR3 size: 20 residues. The J segment lost 4 bases and the V segment lost 6 bases, leaving 21 bases of the junction unmatched. Per germline, CDR1 SNHLY and CDR2 FYNNEI. CDR3 coding DNA: TGTGCCAGCAGATCGGGACTAGCGAGTACGATGGGATCGGCGTACAATGAGCAGTTCTTC. Its protein is CASRSGLASTMGSAYNEQFF.

This rearrangement joins TRBV14 to TRBJ2-7; D perhaps matches TRBD1 (5 bases). The ends were cut back, 5 bases at V and 6 bases at J, with 14 bases in the middle. Looked up from germline, CDR1 is SGHDN and CDR2 is FVKESK. This CDR3 is built from 13 residues. The CDR3 is CASSSHQGSEQYF. CDR3 bases: TGTGCCAGCAGCTCACACCAGGGTTCCGAGCAGTACTTC. Based on the CDR3 plus reference TRBV14 and TRBJ2-7, the full variable domain is EAGVTQFPSHSVIEKGQTVTLRCDPISGHDNLYWYRRVMGKEIKFLLHFVKESKQDESGMPNNRFLAERTGGTYSTLKVQPAELEDSGVYFCASSSHQGSEQYFGPGTRLTVT.

The chain has TRBV7-3 and TRBJ2-7, with 8 bases identical to TRBD1. The CDR3 is 16 amino acids. Germline CDR1 SGHTA, CDR2 FQGTGA. Trimming cost V 5 bases and J 1 base; bases outside gene matches: 10. DNA for the CDR3: TGTGCCAGCAGCCCACGTGGACAGGGTCGATCCTACGAGCAGTACTTC. Its translation is CASSPRGQGRSYEQYF.

The V gene is TRBV5-1, the J gene TRBJ2-7, with D maybe TRBD1 (5 bases). V was pared by 1 base and J by 0 bases, with 14 bases between. Germline CDR1 SGHRS, CDR2 YFSETQ. The CDR3 spans 16 residues. The CDR3: CASSLKTAGTSYEQYF. DNA for the CDR3: TGCGCCAGCAGCTTGAAGACAGCCGGCACCTCCTACGAGCAGTACTTC. The full variable domain, completed using reference TRBV5-1 and TRBJ2-7, is KAGVTQTPRYLIKTRGQQVTLSCSPISGHRSVSWYQQTPGQGLQFLFEYFSETQRNKGNFPGRFSGRQFSNSRSEMNVSTLELGDSALYLCASSLKTAGTSYEQYFGPGTRLTVT.

The V gene is TRBV6-2 or TRBV6-3, the J gene TRBJ1-2; tentatively, D is TRBD1 (5 bases). CDR3 length: 14 amino acids. The germline V gene has CDR1 MNHEY and CDR2 SVGEGT. The V and J ends lost 2 bases and 4 bases respectively, with 11 bases between them. The CDR3 loop reads CASSYRGLLYGYTF. The CDR3 DNA reads TGTGCCAGCAGTTACCGGGGGTTACTCTATGGCTACACCTTC.

The chain recombines TRBV4-1 with TRBJ2-3, with D tentatively TRBD2 (6 bases). V gave up 5 bases and J gave up 6 bases, with 6 bases separating them. Germline lookup yields CDR1 MGHRA and CDR2 YSYEKL. CDR3 length: 11 residues. The CDR3 region has the DNA TGCGCCAGCAGCGGGGGGGATACGCAGTATTTT. As protein: CASSGGDTQYF.

This CDR3 is CASSQTGSSSYEQYF. In DNA, the CDR3 is TGTGCCAGCAGCCAAACAGGTTCTAGCTCCTACGAGCAGTACTTC. This chain connects TRBV9 to TRBJ2-7, with D perhaps matching TRBD1 (5 bases). Germline V gives CDR1 SGDLS, CDR2 YYNGEE. The CDR3 sequence is 15 residues long. Trimming removed 4 bases from V and 0 bases from J, with 14 bases in between.

V and J are TRBV12-3 or TRBV12-4 and TRBJ1-2; D ambiguous. The CDR3 is made up of 13 amino acids. V lost 6 bases, J lost 2 bases, and 10 bases lay in between. CDR3 coding DNA: TGTGCCAGCAGGGTAGACAAGAACTATGGCTACACCTTC. Translated, it gives CASRVDKNYGYTF.

This clone appeared once. The chain carries TRBV27 and TRBJ2-1; 11 positions agree with TRBD2. Losses at the gene ends were 7 bases for V and 8 bases for J; bases not matched to a gene: 10. This CDR3 region has 15 residues. In germline, CDR1 is MNHEY, CDR2 SMNVEV (reference sequence). The CDR3 sequence is CASTNSGRALDEQFF. The CDR3 bases are TGTGCCAGCACCAATAGCGGGAGGGCCCTCGATGAGCAGTTCTTC.

The V and J genes are TRBV19 and TRBJ2-3, with D maybe TRBD1 (5 bases). Germline assignment: CDR1 LNHDA and CDR2 SQIVND (reference sequence). Deletions cut 5 bases from V and 1 base from J, with 16 bases between. The CDR3 is 16 residues long. CDR3 region: CASSRNNRWGTDTQYF. The CDR3, as DNA: TGTGCCAGTAGTCGGAACAACAGGTGGGGCACAGATACGCAGTATTTT.

The rearrangement links TRBV21-1 to TRBJ2-1; the table's D call TRBD2 went unverified against the DNA. TRBV21-1 has pseudogene status. This CDR3 spans 16 amino acids. The CDR3 protein is CASSKALREGPNEQFF. CDR3 sequence (DNA): TGTGCCAGCAGCAAAGCGCTTCGGGAGGGCCCCAATGAGCAGTTCTTC.

V is TRBV7-9 and J is TRBJ2-1, with D possibly matching TRBD1 (5 bases). CDR1 and CDR2 (germline): SEHNR, FQNEAQ (reference sequence). This CDR3 is 13 amino acids long. Trimming removed 6 bases at V and 6 bases at J, with 12 bases between. The CDR3 is CASSYVQGNEQFF. CDR3 bases: TGTGCCAGCAGTTATGTTCAGGGCAATGAGCAGTTCTTC. The complete variable domain, with remaining parts taken from reference TRBV7-9 and TRBJ2-1, reads DTGVSQNPRHKITKRGQNVTFRCDPISEHNRLYWYRQTLGQGPEFLTYFQNEAQLEKSRLLSDRFSAERPKGSFSTLEIQRTEQGDSAMYLCASSYVQGNEQFFGPGTRLTVL.

The CDR3 sequence: CATSRDWAEDYYGYTF. The CDR3 DNA follows: TGTGCCACCAGCAGAGATTGGGCAGAAGATTACTATGGCTACACCTTC. This rearrangement joins TRBV15 to TRBJ1-2, with D unclear. CDR3 length: 16 amino acids. The V and J ends lost 0 bases and 3 bases respectively, with 14 bases between them. The germline V gene encodes CDR1 LNHNV and CDR2 YYDKDF (reference sequence).

The chain has TRBV2 and TRBJ2-3; unclear D gene. Germline V gene data show CDR1 as SNHLY and CDR2 as FYNNEI. Deletions cut 4 bases from V and 4 bases from J, with 9 bases between. This CDR3 is 13 amino acids long. CDR3 sequence (DNA): TGTGCCAGCAGTGTAAATAGTCCAGATACGCAGTATTTT. Protein: CASSVNSPDTQYF.

The gene calls are TRBV7-2 and TRBJ2-2; D remains unclear. CDR3 length: 14 amino acids. The germline V and J ends were trimmed by 5 bases and 0 bases, with 7 bases remaining between them. Germline CDR1 SGHTA, CDR2 FQGNSA. As DNA, the CDR3 is TGTGCCAGCAGCAGCCTAGCGAACACCGGGGAGCTGTTTTTT. It translates to CASSSLANTGELFF.